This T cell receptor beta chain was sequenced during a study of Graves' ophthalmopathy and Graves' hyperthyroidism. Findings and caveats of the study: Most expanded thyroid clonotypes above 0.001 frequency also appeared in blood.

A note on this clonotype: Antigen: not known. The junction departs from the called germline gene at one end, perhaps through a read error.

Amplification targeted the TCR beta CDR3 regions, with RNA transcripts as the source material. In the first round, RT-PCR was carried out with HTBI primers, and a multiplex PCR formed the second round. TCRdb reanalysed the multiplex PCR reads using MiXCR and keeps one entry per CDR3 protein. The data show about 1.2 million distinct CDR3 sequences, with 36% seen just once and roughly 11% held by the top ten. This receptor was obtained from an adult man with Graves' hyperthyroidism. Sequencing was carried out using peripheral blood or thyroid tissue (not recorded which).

CDR3 residues: CATSESPEAAQYF. CDR3 DNA sequence: TGTGCCACCAGTGAGTCGCCAGAAGCAGCGCAGTATTTT. The V and J genes are TRBV10-3 and TRBJ2-3; no definite D call. Germline lookup yields CDR1 ENHRY and CDR2 SYGVKD. The CDR3 covers 13 residues.